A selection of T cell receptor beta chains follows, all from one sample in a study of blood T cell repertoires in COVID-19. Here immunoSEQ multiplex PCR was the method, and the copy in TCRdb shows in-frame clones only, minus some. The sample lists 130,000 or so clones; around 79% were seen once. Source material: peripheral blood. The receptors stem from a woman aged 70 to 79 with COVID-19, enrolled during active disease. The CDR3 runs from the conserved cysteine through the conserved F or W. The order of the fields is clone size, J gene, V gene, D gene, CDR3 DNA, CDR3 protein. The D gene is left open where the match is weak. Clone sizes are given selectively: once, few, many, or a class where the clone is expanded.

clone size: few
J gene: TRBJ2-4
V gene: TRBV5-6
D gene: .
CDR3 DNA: TGTGCCAGCAGCGCCTACGGCAGGTTACCGCAAAACATTCAGTACTTC
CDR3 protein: CASSAYGRLPQNIQYF

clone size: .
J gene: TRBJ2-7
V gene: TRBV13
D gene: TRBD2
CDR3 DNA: TGTGCCAGCAGCTTCGGGCGGGGGGGCCTAGAGGGCTACGAGCAGTACTTC
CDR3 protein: CASSFGRGGLEGYEQYF

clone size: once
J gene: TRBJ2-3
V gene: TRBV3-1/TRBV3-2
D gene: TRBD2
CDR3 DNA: TGTGCCAGCAGCCAAGATAAGGGCGGGGGGCTTACCTCAGATACGCAGTATTTT
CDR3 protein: CASSQDKGGGLTSDTQYF

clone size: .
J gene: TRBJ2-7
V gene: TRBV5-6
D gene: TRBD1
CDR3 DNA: TGTGCCAGCAGCTTGCGCGACAGGGGGTTGGGCGAGCAGTACTTC
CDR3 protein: CASSLRDRGLGEQYF

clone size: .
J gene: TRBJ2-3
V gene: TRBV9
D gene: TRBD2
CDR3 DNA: TGTGCCAGCGCCCGGGGGGATAGTAAAAAAGATACGCAGTATTTT
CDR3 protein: CASARGDSKKDTQYF

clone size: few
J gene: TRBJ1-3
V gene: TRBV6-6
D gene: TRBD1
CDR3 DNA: TGTGCCAGCAGCTCCACCACAGGGGGAACTGGAAACACCATATATTTT
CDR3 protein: CASSSTTGGTGNTIYF

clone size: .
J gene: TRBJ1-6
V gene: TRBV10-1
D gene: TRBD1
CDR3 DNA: TGCGCCAGCAGTGCCCTGCAGGGACAGAATGGCTATAATTCACCCCTCCACTTT
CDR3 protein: CASSALQGQNGYNSPLHF

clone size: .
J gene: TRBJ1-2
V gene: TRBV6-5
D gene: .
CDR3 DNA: TGTGCCAGCATGCAGGAGGGATTTTATGGTTCTTTCACCTTC
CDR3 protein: CASMQEGFYGSFTF

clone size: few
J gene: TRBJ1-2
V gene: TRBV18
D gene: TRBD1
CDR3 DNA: TGTGCCAGCTCACCAGGGGACAGGGGCTATGGCTACACCTTC
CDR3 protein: CASSPGDRGYGYTF

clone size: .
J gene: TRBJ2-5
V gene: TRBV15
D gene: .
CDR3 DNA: TGTGCCACCAGCAGAACCCTTAGCGTAATCGGGCAAGAGACCCAGTACTTC
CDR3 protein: CATSRTLSVIGQETQYF

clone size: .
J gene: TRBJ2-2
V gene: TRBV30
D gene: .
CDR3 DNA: TGTGCCTGGAGTGTGCGGTGGCCCGGGGAGCTGTTTTTT
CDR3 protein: CAWSVRWPGELFF

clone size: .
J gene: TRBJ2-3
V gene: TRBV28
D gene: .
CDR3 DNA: TGTGCCAGCAGTTTGGATACTAGGGATACGCAGTATTTT
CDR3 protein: CASSLDTRDTQYF

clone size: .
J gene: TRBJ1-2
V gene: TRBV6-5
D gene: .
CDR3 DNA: TGTGCCTGTCGCCCCGCGGGGGATCTGTATGGCTACACCTTC
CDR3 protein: CACRPAGDLYGYTF

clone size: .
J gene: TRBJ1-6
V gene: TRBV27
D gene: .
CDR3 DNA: TGTGCCAGCAGTTTATCGTATTCGAATTCACCCCTCCACTTT
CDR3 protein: CASSLSYSNSPLHF

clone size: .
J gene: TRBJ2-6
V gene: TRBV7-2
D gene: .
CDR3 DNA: TGTGCCAGCAGCTTGTTCGGGGGCTCTGGGGCCAACGTCCTGACTTTC
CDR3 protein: CASSLFGGSGANVLTF

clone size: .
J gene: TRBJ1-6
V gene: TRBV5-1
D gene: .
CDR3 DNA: TGCGCCAGCAGCTTGGTAGACCGGAGCTCCTATAATTCACCCCTCCACTTT
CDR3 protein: CASSLVDRSSYNSPLHF